These 13 T cell receptor beta chains originate from one sample sequenced in a study of T cell repertoires in cytomegalovirus infection. No antigen is known for these receptors. TCRdb processed the reads anew with MiXCR; each CDR3 protein has one entry. The sample has about 900,000 distinct CDR3 sequences, less than 35% seen once; the top ten hold around an eighth. This specimen consisted of cultured CD8+ T cells from PBMCs, obtained from culture after CMV antigen stimulation. Receptors originate from a human donor in good health (CMV status not recorded). Some clones in this sample may be carry-over from other donors' samples.

J is TRBJ1-1 and V is TRBV10-3, with 8 bases lining up with TRBD1. Per the germline V gene, CDR1 is ENHRY and CDR2 is SYGVKD. Losses at the gene ends were 2 bases for V and 5 bases for J; bases not matched to a gene: 4. The CDR3 length is 14 residues. Written as DNA, the CDR3 is TGTGCCATCAGTGAGACAGGGGGTAGGACTGAAGCTTTCTTT. This encodes CAISETGGRTEAFF.

The V gene is TRBV10-2, the J gene TRBJ1-6, with D perhaps TRBD1 (6 bases). The CDR3 covers 14 residues. The germline V gene encodes CDR1 WSHSY and CDR2 SAAADI. V dropped 3 bases and J dropped 8 bases, with 11 bases sitting between them. This CDR3 reads CASSEGRGYSPLHF. CDR3 bases: TGCGCCAGCAGTGAAGGCAGGGGATATTCACCCCTCCACTTT.

The V call is TRBV10-3, the J call TRBJ2-2; the D gene is possibly TRBD1 (6 bases). Trimming cost V 6 bases and J 2 bases, with 19 bases left between them. Germline V gene lookup returns CDR1 ENHRY and CDR2 SYGVKD. This CDR3 region has 17 residues. The CDR3 bases are TGTGCCATCAGGAAACAGGGACCCAATTATAACACCGGGGAGCTGTTTTTT. Protein product: CAIRKQGPNYNTGELFF.

The chain carries TRBV9 and TRBJ1-2; 10 bases are shared with TRBD1. Trimming removed 4 bases from V and 0 bases from J; junction bases left unmatched: 12. Germline CDR1 and CDR2: SGDLS and YYNGEE. The CDR3 extends over 18 amino acids. The CDR3 spells CASSRTGTGARANYGYTF. CDR3 nucleotide sequence: TGTGCCAGCAGCCGAACCGGGACAGGGGCGCGAGCTAACTATGGCTACACCTTC.

This clonotype was observed a handful of times. The chain links TRBV5-5 to TRBJ2-2, with 7 bases identical to TRBD1. Looked up from germline, CDR1 is SGHKS and CDR2 is YYEKEE (reference sequence). Unmatched junction bases numbered 4, after V lost 4 bases and J lost 1 base. The length of the CDR3 is 15 residues. In DNA form, the CDR3 reads TGTGCCAGCAGCCACAGGGGTTGGAACACCGGGGAGCTGTTTTTT. This translates into CASSHRGWNTGELFF.

The V call is TRBV19, the J call TRBJ1-1; possible D gene TRBD1, 5 bases. Germline values: CDR1 LNHDA, CDR2 SQIVND (reference sequence). V lost 7 bases and J 1 base, leaving 13 bases between the germline ends. CDR3 length equals 14 residues. CDR3: CASTMGDGNTEAFF. In DNA form, the CDR3 reads TGTGCCAGTACCATGGGGGACGGGAACACTGAAGCTTTCTTT.

In regard to this clonotype: Possible read error: a much larger clone is one base away. The rearrangement links TRBV7-2 to TRBJ2-1; D gene uncertain. The CDR3 is 15 amino acids. Germline CDR1 SGHTA, CDR2 FQGNSA. The CDR3 reads CASSPRRKSCNEQFF. DNA for the CDR3: TGTGCCAGCAGCCCGAGACGTAAGTCCTGCAATGAGCAGTTCTTC.

This clonotype was observed a single time. The chain couples TRBV20-1 to TRBJ1-1; the match to TRBD1 covers 11 bases. Germline V gene lookup returns CDR1 DFQATT and CDR2 SNEGSKA (reference sequence). The CDR3 has 13 amino acids. V was clipped by 6 bases and J by 12 bases; unmatched bases: 12. The chain's CDR3 is CSAGGQGGPVTFF. CDR3 nucleotides: TGCAGTGCGGGGGGACAGGGGGGGCCTGTGACTTTCTTT.

This chain connects TRBV4-3 to TRBJ2-1; 8 positions agree with TRBD2. CDR1 and CDR2 (germline): LGHNA, YSLEER. The CDR3 has 16 amino acids. The junction had 13 bases not matched to a gene; V was cut back by 3 bases and J by 9 bases. CDR3: CASSQGSGGPEVEQFF. For the CDR3, the DNA is TGCGCCAGCAGCCAGGGGAGCGGGGGTCCGGAAGTTGAGCAGTTCTTC.

V is TRBV13 and J is TRBJ1-5, with unresolved D. Germline loops: CDR1 PRHDT, CDR2 FYEKMQ (reference sequence). The CDR3 loop spans 14 amino acids. V was cut by 5 bases and J by 6 bases, with 14 bases left in between. CDR3 sequence reads: CASSPAGLGQPQHF. CDR3 DNA sequence: TGTGCCAGCAGCCCCGCCGGGTTGGGTCAGCCCCAGCATTTT.

The J gene is TRBJ2-7, the V gene TRBV12-3 or TRBV12-4; unclear D gene. The CDR3 runs 13 residues. Trimming stripped 5 bases from V and 4 bases from J, with 12 bases between. CDR3 in amino acids: CASSTSSYYEQYF. DNA of the CDR3: TGTGCCAGCAGTACTTCTTCTTATTACGAGCAGTACTTC.

There are a few counts of this clonotype. This chain uses TRBV27 with TRBJ1-2, with a possible D match to TRBD1 (5 bases). Trimming left V 4 bases short and J 4 bases short, with 19 bases between. The CDR3 covers 16 residues. Looked up from germline, CDR1 is MNHEY and CDR2 is SMNVEV (reference sequence). The CDR3 reads CASSSLPGPGGYGYTF. For the CDR3, the DNA is TGTGCCAGCAGTTCCCTACCGGGACCGGGAGGCTATGGCTACACCTTC.

With respect to this clonotype: A junction end diverges from the germline sequence, so it may reflect a read error. V usage is TRBV6-2 or TRBV6-3 and J usage is TRBJ1-1; 7 nucleotides line up with TRBD1. The length of the CDR3 is 15 residues. The germline CDR1 and CDR2 sequences are MNHEY and SVGEGT. CDR3 sequence: CVSRPTQGRNTEAFF. The DNA for the CDR3 is TGTGTCAGCAGGCCTACACAGGGGAGGAACACTGAAGCTTTCTTT.